This T cell receptor beta chain stems from a study of human T cells and chemical hapten exposure (dated by TCRdb to about 2021). Broadly, across the study: For sensitization, 2% DPC in acetone was applied to a 2 cm by 2 cm area of upper inner arm skin. Libraries were pooled for sequencing, and variation in per-sample TCR yields was attributed mainly to small differences in library volumes within the pool. Throughout the study period of approximately 23 weeks, patients also received therapeutic DPC doses to the scalp every week. Patch testing was performed on the upper back with Finn chambers containing 0.01% DPC, and the patch tests were scored after 6 days according to International Contact Dermatitis Research Group standards. Peripheral blood TCR repertoire changes were tracked in vivo in alopecia patients during primary and secondary sensitization to the hapten diphenylcyclopropenone (DPC). Patient blood was sampled pre-sensitization (week 0) and at 2, 6 and about 24 weeks after DPC sensitization. The patient cohort, mostly female, included alopecia areata with under or over 50% scalp involvement, alopecia totalis and alopecia universalis. Roughly 30 alopecia patients provided blood for TCR sequencing at one to four time points (pre-sensitization, 2, 6 and 24 weeks).

Library generation was performed with RACE. The listed sequencing device is NextSeq 500. During library preparation, unique molecular identifiers were attached to individual cDNA molecules so that TCRs could be counted in a quantitative, reproducible way. Each blood RNA sample was used to sequence both TCR alpha and TCR beta chains. The source study handled its data this way. A median of roughly 98,000 TCRs per sample was observed, with a range of roughly 23,224 to 700,000. V, J and CDR3 annotation of the TCR reads was carried out using the Decombinator software suite. For PS versus PT1 abundance plots, all samples were subsampled to the same number of TCRs (28,000). TCRs were defined as expanded if absent before sensitization and observed at least eight times at the 2-week time point. TCRdb trimmed the raw reads at Q25, called clones with MiXCR and kept productive beta chains. Duplicate CDR3 protein sequences are folded into a single record with the most common DNA and genes. The authors' filters were not applied to this entry. The sample table shows about 380,000 distinct CDR3 sequences, and about 6.3% are seen once. The top ten hold 4.5% to 6% of the sample.

The time point label on this specimen signifies: patch test 2, 6 weeks after DPC sensitization. The meaning of the sample's treatment or condition label: therapeutic diphenylcyclopropenone sensitization with weekly scalp DPC. Blood at each patch-test visit was drawn before the patch test was applied. To be eligible, patients had to be aged 18 to 70, diagnosed with alopecia and judged suitable for DPC therapy, while pregnant patients were excluded. Total RNA was extracted from unfractionated whole blood that had been collected in Tempus Blood RNA tubes. From cysteine to phenylalanine, the CDR3 is 15 amino acids long. Of all the DNA, just the CDR3 is kept, 45 bases in frame from base 1. The junction carries 13 bases between V and J, which are trimmed by 1 base and 4 bases respectively. CDR1 and CDR2 were assigned from the germline V gene as LGHNA and YSLEER. Comment on this clonotype: Its antigen target is currently unknown. Per-nucleotide qualities are absent, and no much larger clonotype sits a single base away.

What the research found in general, with its limitations: Expanded TCRs formed significantly more large CDR3 similarity clusters than pre-sensitization or healthy control sets, consistent with antigen-driven responses. After repeated subsampling, changes were observed in the strength of the expansion versus patch-test correlation and in the threshold at which the correlation became significant. Because every patient had alopecia, a presumed autoimmune disease, the patients' immune response might differ from that of healthy individuals. No change with DPC sensitization was found in the number of TCRs above 1 in 1000 frequency, and no evidence of global repertoire structure alterations was found. The number of PT1 expanded TCRs positively correlated with patch test score, significant at thresholds 8, 16 and 32 but not 4.

The clonotype originates from a woman under 30 with alopecia areata. Some clones in this sample may be carry-over from other donors' samples. The specimen was whole blood, collected in connection with sensitization to the hapten diphenylcyclopropenone (DPC). The chain joins TRBV4-3 to TRBJ2-5; the D segment might be TRBD1 or TRBD2, since each matches 6 bases. The CDR3 in this case is CASSQGAGGTETQYF. The nucleotides are TGCGCCAGCAGCCAAGGCGCCGGGGGCACAGAGACCCAGTACTTC.